This T cell receptor (beta chain) was sequenced for a study of spatial heterogeneity in lung cancer. Study as a whole: The study observed each unique TCR and UMI combination more than ten times on average in raw reads.

TCRdb called the 5' RACE reads again in MiXCR, with one record for every CDR3 protein. Among 7,000 to 9,500 distinct CDR3 sequences listed, over 4.5% were seen once. Stated time point: sample taken at primary tumor resection. Researchers sequenced whole RNA taken from tumor, nontumor lung or frozen PBMC without sorting. Study-wide results and limits: When ubiquitous and regional expanded TCRs were counted, their numbers tracked ubiquitous and regional nonsynonymous mutations, respectively. Counts of expanded intratumoral alpha and beta TCRs tracked tumor mutation counts.

As regards this clonotype: The antigen remains undetermined.

The V end lost 4 bases, the J end lost 5 bases, and 17 bases lay between the germline ends. CDR1 SGHTA and CDR2 FQGNSA come from the germline V gene. This CDR3 comprises 15 residues. The source material was lung tumor tissue, sampled at surgery. The chain employs TRBV7-2 and TRBJ2-5; D may correspond to TRBD1 or TRBD2 (5 bases each). The TCR originated in a female donor with early-stage non-small cell lung cancer. The CDR3, as DNA: TGTGCCAGCAGCTCCCCAATGGGGGTTGGGGAGACCCAGTACTTC. It encodes CASSSPMGVGETQYF. Complete variable domain (other parts from reference TRBV7-2 and TRBJ2-5): GAGVSQSPSNKVTEKGKDVELRCDPISGHTALYWYRQSLGQGLEFLIYFQGNSAPDKSGLPSDRFSAERTGGSVSTLTIQRTQQEDSAVYLCASSSPMGVGETQYFGPGTRLLVL.